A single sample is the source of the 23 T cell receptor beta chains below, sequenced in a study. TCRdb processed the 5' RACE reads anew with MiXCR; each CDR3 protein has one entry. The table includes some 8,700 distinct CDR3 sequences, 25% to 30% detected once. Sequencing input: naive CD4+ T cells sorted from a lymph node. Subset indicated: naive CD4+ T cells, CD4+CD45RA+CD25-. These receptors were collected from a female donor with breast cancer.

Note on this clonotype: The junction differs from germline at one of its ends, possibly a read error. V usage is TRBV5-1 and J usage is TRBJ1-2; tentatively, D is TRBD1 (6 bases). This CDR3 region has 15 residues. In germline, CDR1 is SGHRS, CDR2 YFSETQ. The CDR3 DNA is TGCGCCAGCAGCTTGGGACAGGAGTCTAAGTATGGCTACACCTTC. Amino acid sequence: CASSLGQESKYGYTF.

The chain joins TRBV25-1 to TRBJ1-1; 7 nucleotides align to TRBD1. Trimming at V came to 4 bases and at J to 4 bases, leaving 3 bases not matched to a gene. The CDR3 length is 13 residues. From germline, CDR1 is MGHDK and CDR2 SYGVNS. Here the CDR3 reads CASSARQGTEAFF. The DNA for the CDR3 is TGTGCCAGCAGTGCCCGACAGGGCACTGAAGCTTTCTTT.

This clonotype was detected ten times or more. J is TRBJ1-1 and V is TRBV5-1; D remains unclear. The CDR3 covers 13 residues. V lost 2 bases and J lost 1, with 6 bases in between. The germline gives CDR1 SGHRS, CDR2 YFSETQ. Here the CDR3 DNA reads TGCGCCAGCAGCTTCGCAGAGAACACTGAAGCTTTCTTT. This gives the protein CASSFAENTEAFF.

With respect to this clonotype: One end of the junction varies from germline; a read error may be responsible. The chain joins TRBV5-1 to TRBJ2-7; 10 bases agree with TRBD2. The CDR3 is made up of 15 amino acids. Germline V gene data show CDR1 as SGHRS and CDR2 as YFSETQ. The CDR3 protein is CASSLGLAGEYERYF. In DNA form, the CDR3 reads TGCGCCAGCAGCTTGGGCCTAGCGGGAGAATACGAGCGGTACTTC.

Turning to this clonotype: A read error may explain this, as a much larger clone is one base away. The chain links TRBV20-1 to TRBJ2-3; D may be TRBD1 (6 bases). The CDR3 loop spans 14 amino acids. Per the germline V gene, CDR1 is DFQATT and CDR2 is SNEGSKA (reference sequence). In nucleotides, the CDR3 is TGCGGTGCCACACGACAGGATAACACAGATACGCAGTATTTT. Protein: CGATRQDNTDTQYF.

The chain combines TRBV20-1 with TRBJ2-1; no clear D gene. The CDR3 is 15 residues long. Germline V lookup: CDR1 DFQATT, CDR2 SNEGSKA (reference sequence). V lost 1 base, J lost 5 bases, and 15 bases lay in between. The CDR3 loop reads CSARVPGTTDNEQFF. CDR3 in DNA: TGCAGTGCTAGAGTCCCCGGAACGACCGACAATGAGCAGTTCTTC.

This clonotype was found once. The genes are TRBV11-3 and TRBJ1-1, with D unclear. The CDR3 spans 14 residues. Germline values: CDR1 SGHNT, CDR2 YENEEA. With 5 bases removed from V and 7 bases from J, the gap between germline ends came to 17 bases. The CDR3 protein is CASSDTRSDGEAFF. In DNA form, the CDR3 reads TGTGCCAGCAGCGACACGCGGTCCGATGGTGAAGCTTTCTTT.

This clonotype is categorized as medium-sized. The DNA for the CDR3 is TGTGCCAGCAGCCATCGGACTAGCGGGAGTAAGGATACGCAGTATTTT. Translation gives CASSHRTSGSKDTQYF. This sequence joins TRBV7-8 and TRBJ2-3, with 13 nucleotides matching TRBD2. Germline assignment: CDR1 SGHVS and CDR2 FQNEAQ. The CDR3 is made up of 16 amino acids. Trimming removed 5 bases from V and 6 bases from J; junction bases left unmatched: 8.

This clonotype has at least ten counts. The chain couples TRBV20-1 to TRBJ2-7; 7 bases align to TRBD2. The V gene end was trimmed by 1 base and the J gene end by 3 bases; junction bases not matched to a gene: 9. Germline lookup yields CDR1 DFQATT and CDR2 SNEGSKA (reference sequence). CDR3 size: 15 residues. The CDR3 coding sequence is TGCAGTGCTAGAGTTACGCGCCTAGCGGACTACGAGCAGTACTTC. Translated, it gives CSARVTRLADYEQYF.

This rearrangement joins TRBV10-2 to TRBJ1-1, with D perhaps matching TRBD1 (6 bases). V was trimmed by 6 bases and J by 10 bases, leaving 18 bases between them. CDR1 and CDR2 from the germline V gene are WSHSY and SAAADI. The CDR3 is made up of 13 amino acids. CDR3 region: CASRGPRGPGAFF. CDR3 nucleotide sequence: TGCGCCAGCAGAGGCCCACGGGGGCCTGGAGCTTTCTTT.

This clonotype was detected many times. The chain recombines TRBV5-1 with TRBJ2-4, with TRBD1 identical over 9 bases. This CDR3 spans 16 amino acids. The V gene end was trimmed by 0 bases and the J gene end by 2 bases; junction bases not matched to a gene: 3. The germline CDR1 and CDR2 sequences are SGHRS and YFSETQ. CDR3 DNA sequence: TGCGCCAGCAGCTTGGACGGGACAGGGACCAAAAACATTCAGTACTTC. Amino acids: CASSLDGTGTKNIQYF.

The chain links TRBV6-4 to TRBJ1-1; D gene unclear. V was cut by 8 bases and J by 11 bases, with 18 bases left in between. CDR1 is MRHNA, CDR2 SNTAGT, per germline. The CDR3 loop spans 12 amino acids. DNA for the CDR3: TGTGCCAGCGTTGGACTGCGGGCTGGGGCTTTCTTT. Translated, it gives CASVGLRAGAFF.

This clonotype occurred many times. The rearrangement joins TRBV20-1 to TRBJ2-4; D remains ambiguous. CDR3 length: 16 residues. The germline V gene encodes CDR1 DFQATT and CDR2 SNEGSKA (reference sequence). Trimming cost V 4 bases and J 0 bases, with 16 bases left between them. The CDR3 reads CSAKMADELAKNIQYF. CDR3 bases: TGCAGTGCTAAAATGGCTGACGAGCTAGCCAAAAACATTCAGTACTTC.

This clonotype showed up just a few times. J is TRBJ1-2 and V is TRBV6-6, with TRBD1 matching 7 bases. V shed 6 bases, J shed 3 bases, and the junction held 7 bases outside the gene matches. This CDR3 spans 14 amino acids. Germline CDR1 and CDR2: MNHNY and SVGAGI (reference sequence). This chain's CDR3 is CASREQGSDYGYTF. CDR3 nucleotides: TGTGCCAGCAGGGAACAGGGGAGCGACTATGGCTACACCTTC.

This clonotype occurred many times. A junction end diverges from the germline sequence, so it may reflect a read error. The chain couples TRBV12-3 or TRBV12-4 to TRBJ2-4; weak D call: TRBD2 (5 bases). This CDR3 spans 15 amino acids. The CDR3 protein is CASSFAGLAKNIRYF. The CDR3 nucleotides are TGTGCCAGCAGTTTCGCGGGTCTAGCCAAAAACATTCGGTACTTC.

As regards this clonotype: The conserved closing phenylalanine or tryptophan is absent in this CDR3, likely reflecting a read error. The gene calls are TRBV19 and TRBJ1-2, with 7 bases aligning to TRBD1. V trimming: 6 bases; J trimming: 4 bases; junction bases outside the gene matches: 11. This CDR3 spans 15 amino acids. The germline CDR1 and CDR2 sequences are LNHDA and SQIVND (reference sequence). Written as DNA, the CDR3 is TGTGCCAGTAGCCTCGGGACAGATGCCTTCTATGGCTACACCCTC. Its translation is CASSLGTDAFYGYTL.

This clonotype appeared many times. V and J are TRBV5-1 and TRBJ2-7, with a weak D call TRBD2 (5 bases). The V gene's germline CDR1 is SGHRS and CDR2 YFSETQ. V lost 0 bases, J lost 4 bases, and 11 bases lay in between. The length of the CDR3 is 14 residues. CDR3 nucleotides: TGCGCCAGCAGCTTGGCCCTGGGAGAATACGAGCAGTACTTC. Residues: CASSLALGEYEQYF.

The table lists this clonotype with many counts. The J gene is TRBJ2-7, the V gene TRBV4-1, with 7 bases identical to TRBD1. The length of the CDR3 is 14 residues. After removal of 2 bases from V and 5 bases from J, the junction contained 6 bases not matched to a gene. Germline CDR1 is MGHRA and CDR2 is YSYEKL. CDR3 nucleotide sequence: TGCGCCAGCAGCCAACCGACAGGGATCGACGAGCAGTACTTC. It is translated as CASSQPTGIDEQYF.

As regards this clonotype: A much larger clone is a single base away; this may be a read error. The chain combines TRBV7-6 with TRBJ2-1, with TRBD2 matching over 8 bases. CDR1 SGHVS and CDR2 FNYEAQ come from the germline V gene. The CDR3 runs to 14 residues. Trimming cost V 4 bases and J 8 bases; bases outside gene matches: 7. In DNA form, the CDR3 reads TGTGCCAGCAGCTCCGGACTAGCAGACGATGAGCAGTTCTTC. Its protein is CASSSGLADDEQFF.

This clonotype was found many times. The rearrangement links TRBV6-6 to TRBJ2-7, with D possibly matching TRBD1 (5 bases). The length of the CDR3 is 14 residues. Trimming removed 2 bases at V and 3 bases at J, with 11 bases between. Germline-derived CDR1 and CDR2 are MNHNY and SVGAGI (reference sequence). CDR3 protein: CASSYQRQIYEQYF. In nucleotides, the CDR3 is TGTGCCAGCAGTTACCAAAGACAGATCTACGAGCAGTACTTC.

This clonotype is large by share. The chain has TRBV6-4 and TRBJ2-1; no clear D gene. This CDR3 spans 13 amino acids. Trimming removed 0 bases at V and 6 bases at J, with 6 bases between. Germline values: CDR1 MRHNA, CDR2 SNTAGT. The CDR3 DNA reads TGTGCCAGCAGTGACTCTGCCTTCAATGAGCAGTTCTTC. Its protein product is CASSDSAFNEQFF.

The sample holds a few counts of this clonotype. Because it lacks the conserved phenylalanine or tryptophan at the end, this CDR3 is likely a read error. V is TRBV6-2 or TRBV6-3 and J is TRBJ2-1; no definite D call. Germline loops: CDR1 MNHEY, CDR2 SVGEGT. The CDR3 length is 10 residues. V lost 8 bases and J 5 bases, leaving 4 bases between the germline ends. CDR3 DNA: TGTGCCAGCGGCGACAATGAGCAGTTCCTC. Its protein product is CASGDNEQFL.

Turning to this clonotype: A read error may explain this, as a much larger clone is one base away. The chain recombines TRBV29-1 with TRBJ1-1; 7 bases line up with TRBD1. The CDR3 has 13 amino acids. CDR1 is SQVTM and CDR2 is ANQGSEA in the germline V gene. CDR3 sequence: CSARTGGNTEALF. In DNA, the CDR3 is TGCAGCGCCCGGACAGGTGGGAACACTGAAGCTCTCTTT.